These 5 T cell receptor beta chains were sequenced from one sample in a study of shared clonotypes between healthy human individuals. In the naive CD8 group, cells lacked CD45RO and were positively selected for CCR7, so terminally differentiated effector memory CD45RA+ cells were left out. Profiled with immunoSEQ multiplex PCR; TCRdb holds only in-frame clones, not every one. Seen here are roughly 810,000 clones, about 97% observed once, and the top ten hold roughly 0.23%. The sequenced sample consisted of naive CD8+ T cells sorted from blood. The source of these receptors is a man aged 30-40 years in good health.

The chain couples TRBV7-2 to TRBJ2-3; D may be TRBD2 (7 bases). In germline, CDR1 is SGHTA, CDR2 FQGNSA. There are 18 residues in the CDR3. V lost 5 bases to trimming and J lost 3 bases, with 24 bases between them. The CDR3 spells CASSHPRMGGHTTDTQYF. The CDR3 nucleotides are TGTGCCAGCAGCCATCCTCGAATGGGGGGGCACACGACAGATACGCAGTATTTT.

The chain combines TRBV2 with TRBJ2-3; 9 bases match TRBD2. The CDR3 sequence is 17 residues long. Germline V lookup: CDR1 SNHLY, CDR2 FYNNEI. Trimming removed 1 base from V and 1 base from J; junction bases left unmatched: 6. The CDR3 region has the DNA TGTGCCAGCAGTGAAGAAATAGCGGGAGTTGGCACAGATACGCAGTATTTT. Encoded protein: CASSEEIAGVGTDTQYF.

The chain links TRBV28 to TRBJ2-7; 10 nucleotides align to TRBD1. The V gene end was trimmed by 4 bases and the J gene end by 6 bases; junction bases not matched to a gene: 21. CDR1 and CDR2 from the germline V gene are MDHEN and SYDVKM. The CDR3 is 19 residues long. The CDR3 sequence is CASSSGGGTGVKDPTEQYF. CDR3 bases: TGTGCCAGCAGTTCCGGGGGCGGGACAGGGGTCAAAGATCCGACCGAGCAGTACTTC.

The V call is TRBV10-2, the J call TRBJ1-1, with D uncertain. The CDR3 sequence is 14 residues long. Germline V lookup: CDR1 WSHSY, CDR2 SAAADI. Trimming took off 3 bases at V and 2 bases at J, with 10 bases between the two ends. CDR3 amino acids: CASSENSYNTEAFF. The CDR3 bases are TGCGCCAGCAGTGAAAACAGCTATAACACTGAAGCTTTCTTT.

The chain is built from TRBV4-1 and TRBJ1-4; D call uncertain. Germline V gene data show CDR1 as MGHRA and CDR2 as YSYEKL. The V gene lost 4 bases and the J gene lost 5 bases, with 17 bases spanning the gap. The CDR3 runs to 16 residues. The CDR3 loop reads CASSLRKAARNEKLFF. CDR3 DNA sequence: TGCGCCAGCAGCCTTCGCAAGGCCGCTCGGAATGAAAAACTGTTTTTT.